Included here is one TCR beta chain sequence, with context. Its specificity is not known. These data come from a study of neurological immune-mediated disorders. By 5'RACE with 10-nucleotide random UMIs, the cDNA was made. One entry per CDR3 protein results from TCRdb running MiXCR on the 5' RACE reads. The sample has about 81,000 distinct CDR3 sequences, about 4.3% seen once. The time point is: longitudinal time-point 3. This CDR3 region has 15 residues. Germline CDR1 MNHEY, CDR2 SVGAGI. V was cut by 6 bases and J by 1 base, with 16 bases left in between. Whole-study findings and limits: HTLV-1-associated myelopathy had the most TCR clonal expansion, while multiple sclerosis had the least, a level that fell below healthy controls.

The sequence derives from a woman aged 55 to 70 with multiple sclerosis. Material: PBMCs. The chain has TRBV6-5 and TRBJ2-7, with D perhaps TRBD1 or TRBD2 (5 bases each). CDR3 bases: TGTGCCAGCAGGGGGACGGCCGAAAAGTCCTACGAGCAGTACTTC. Translated, it gives CASRGTAEKSYEQYF.